This paragraph reports one T cell receptor (beta chain). These data are taken from a study of T-cell memory formation after mild COVID-19. Germline lookup yields CDR1 SGHTA and CDR2 FQGTGA. With 5 bases removed from V and 4 bases from J, the gap between germline ends came to 14 bases. This CDR3 has 15 residues. TCRdb re-called the 5' RACE reads through MiXCR, storing one row per CDR3 protein. This table has some 100,000 distinct CDR3 sequences, 11% appearing once. This clonotype was sampled from a young man who had mild COVID-19 (a few samples of this study predate the infection). Cell type and time point are not known. The chain has TRBV7-3 and TRBJ2-2; TRBD1 might be the D (5 bases). The source material was PBMCs or a T cell subset sorted from them (not recorded which). The CDR3 DNA is TGTGCCAGCAGCCCGACAGTACGTGCCACCGGGGAGCTGTTTTTT. Its protein is CASSPTVRATGELFF.